The next 24 T cell receptor beta chains were all read from a single sample in a study of T cell repertoires in cytomegalovirus infection. Their antigens are not known. TCRdb re-derived calls from the reads in MiXCR, one entry per CDR3 protein. This sample carries 800,000 to 950,000 distinct CDR3 sequences, approximately 32% of them seen once, and the ten largest clones take roughly 12%. The source was cultured CD8+ T cells from PBMCs, collected from culture after CMV antigen stimulation. Receptors were obtained from a human donor in good health (CMV status not recorded). Some clones in this sample may be carry-over from other donors' samples.

The V and J genes are TRBV27 and TRBJ2-3; D is unclear. The CDR3 is 13 residues long. Germline-derived CDR1 and CDR2 are MNHEY and SMNVEV (reference sequence). V shed 2 bases and J shed 3 bases, with 6 bases lying between them. CDR3 amino acids: CASSLEETDTQYF. The CDR3 nucleotides are TGTGCCAGCAGTTTAGAGGAGACAGATACGCAGTATTTT.

This rearrangement joins TRBV14 to TRBJ2-7, with D perhaps TRBD1 (5 bases). Germline assignment: CDR1 SGHDN and CDR2 FVKESK. The CDR3 is 16 residues long. V lost 4 bases and J 2 bases, leaving 18 bases between the germline ends. The CDR3 is CASSPLPKGIPYEQYF. In DNA form, the CDR3 reads TGTGCCAGCAGCCCCCTTCCCAAGGGGATCCCCTACGAGCAGTACTTC.

The gene calls are TRBV19 and TRBJ1-5, with D tentatively TRBD1 (6 bases). The germline V gene encodes CDR1 LNHDA and CDR2 SQIVND (reference sequence). The CDR3 extends over 17 amino acids. Trimming took 7 bases from V and 0 from J, leaving 19 bases between them. In DNA, the CDR3 is TGTGCCAGTACCCCGAGAGGGACAATCTATAGCAATCAGCCCCAGCATTTT. As protein: CASTPRGTIYSNQPQHF.

The sample holds a few counts of this clonotype. The CDR3: CSVDLAGADFPIQYF. CDR3 bases: TGCAGCGTTGACTTGGCAGGGGCTGATTTTCCCATTCAGTACTTC. The chain is built from TRBV29-1 and TRBJ2-4; D possibly corresponds to TRBD1 (6 bases). The germline gives CDR1 SQVTM, CDR2 ANQGSEA. The V end was cut by 3 bases, the J end by 9 bases, with 21 bases between. CDR3 length: 15 amino acids.

This clonotype was seen at least ten times. The genes are TRBV12-3 or TRBV12-4 and TRBJ2-1; D may be TRBD2 (5 bases). There are 13 residues in the CDR3. Deletions cut 5 bases from V and 5 bases from J, with 10 bases between. The CDR3 protein is CASSRTGDNEQFF. CDR3 coding DNA: TGTGCCAGCAGTCGGACTGGAGACAATGAGCAGTTCTTC.

This chain uses TRBV7-9 with TRBJ2-3, with D possibly called TRBD1 or TRBD2 (5 bases each). CDR1 and CDR2 (germline): SEHNR, FQNEAQ (reference sequence). The CDR3 is 15 residues long. V lost 3 bases and J 3 bases, leaving 13 bases between the germline ends. CDR3 sequence reads: CASSLRGQGTDTQYF. The DNA for the CDR3 is TGTGCCAGCAGCTTGAGGGGTCAAGGGACAGATACGCAGTATTTT.

J is TRBJ2-5 and V is TRBV6-2 or TRBV6-3; TRBD2 might be the D (6 bases). Germline loops: CDR1 MNHEY, CDR2 SVGEGT. Trimming stripped 5 bases from V and 3 bases from J, with 19 bases between. CDR3 length: 16 amino acids. CDR3 loop: CASSGLRDFPKETQYF. Here the CDR3 DNA reads TGTGCCAGCAGTGGACTCCGGGACTTTCCAAAAGAGACCCAGTACTTC.

This clonotype was seen a few times. V is TRBV24-1 and J is TRBJ2-1, with D possibly called TRBD1 or TRBD2 (7 bases each). CDR1 is KGHDR, CDR2 SFDVKD, per germline. The germline V and J ends were trimmed by 6 bases and 9 bases, with 17 bases remaining between them. The CDR3 covers 14 residues. CDR3 nucleotide sequence: TGTGCCACCAGTAGGGGGAGGGGGCACGGTGAGCAGTTCTTC. Translating it yields CATSRGRGHGEQFF.

This rearrangement joins TRBV9 to TRBJ1-2; TRBD1 agrees at 10 bases. CDR1 and CDR2 (germline): SGDLS, YYNGEE. This CDR3 has 16 residues. V shed 0 bases and J 4 bases; nucleotides not matched to a gene: 6. CDR3 bases: TGTGCCAGCAGCGTAGGGGGACAGGGGCGGCCCTATGGCTACACCTTC. It specifies CASSVGGQGRPYGYTF.

This clonotype was seen more than once but under ten times. Written as DNA, the CDR3 is TGTGCCAGTAGTATTGGAGGTTACTCCTACAATGAGCAGTTCTTC. Translation gives CASSIGGYSYNEQFF. The chain has TRBV19 and TRBJ2-1; TRBD2 might be the D (5 bases). This CDR3 is built from 15 residues. Germline V gene lookup returns CDR1 LNHDA and CDR2 SQIVND (reference sequence). Trimming removed 3 bases at V and 0 bases at J, with 9 bases between.

The V call is TRBV28, the J call TRBJ2-7, with D uncertain. The CDR3 is made up of 16 amino acids. Germline CDR1 MDHEN, CDR2 SYDVKM. V dropped 2 bases and J dropped 0 bases, with 14 bases sitting between them. This CDR3 is CASSLDTTNSSYEQYV. CDR3 coding DNA: TGTGCCAGCAGTTTAGACACTACTAATAGCTCCTACGAGCAGTACGTC.

Only a few counts were recorded for this clonotype. V usage is TRBV20-1 and J usage is TRBJ2-7; a weak D match, TRBD1 (5 bases). From germline, CDR1 is DFQATT and CDR2 SNEGSKA (reference sequence). The CDR3 totals 15 residues. Deletions cut 0 bases from V and 1 base from J, with 13 bases between. CDR3 coding DNA: TGCAGTGCTAGAGATATAACAGGATGGTCCTACGAGCAGTACTTC. Its translation: CSARDITGWSYEQYF.

This chain connects TRBV4-1 to TRBJ2-5; tentative D call: TRBD1 (6 bases). V was pared by 2 bases and J by 5 bases, with 21 bases between. CDR3 length: 17 residues. Germline V gene sequence: CDR1 MGHRA, CDR2 YSYEKL. The CDR3 bases are TGCGCCAGCAGCCAACCGCTCGGACAGAAAAGTTGGGAGACCCAGTACTTC. It codes for CASSQPLGQKSWETQYF.

The chain recombines TRBV6-2 or TRBV6-3 with TRBJ1-2, with D perhaps matching TRBD1 (6 bases). The CDR3 sequence is 15 residues long. The V gene lost 6 bases and the J gene lost 6 bases, with 20 bases spanning the gap. Germline CDR1 reads MNHEY; CDR2 reads SVGEGT. DNA of the CDR3: TGTGCCAGCAGCCCAATCGGACGGGGGGCAAATGGCTACACCTTC. Translating gives CASSPIGRGANGYTF.

DNA of the CDR3: TGTGCCAGCACCAAAAATGCTGGCGGCGCGGGGTGGGAGCAGTTCTTC. Its protein is CASTKNAGGAGWEQFF. The J gene is TRBJ2-1, the V gene TRBV28, with a tentative D call TRBD2 (6 bases). The CDR3 is 16 residues long. Germline V gene lookup returns CDR1 MDHEN and CDR2 SYDVKM. V was clipped by 7 bases and J by 10 bases, with 26 bases between them.

This clonotype has more than one count but fewer than ten. This sequence joins TRBV10-3 and TRBJ1-3; weak D call: TRBD1 (5 bases). The CDR3 has 15 amino acids. Trimming left V 2 bases short and J 0 bases short, with 8 bases between. Germline V lookup: CDR1 ENHRY, CDR2 SYGVKD. Written as DNA, the CDR3 is TGTGCCATCAGTGAGACCCAGGGCTCTGGAAACACCATATATTTT. Translated: CAISETQGSGNTIYF.

This rearrangement joins TRBV3-1 to TRBJ2-2; D gene unclear. V shed 0 bases and J shed 3 bases, with 5 bases lying between them. The CDR3 has 14 residues. Germline V gene lookup returns CDR1 LGHDT and CDR2 YNNKEL (reference sequence). Here the CDR3 DNA reads TGTGCCAGCAGCCAAGACGAGGACACCGGGGAGCTGTTTTTT. It translates to CASSQDEDTGELFF.

This clonotype came up a few times. The chain joins TRBV7-2 to TRBJ2-2; TRBD1 might be the D (5 bases). Deletions cut 10 bases from V and 4 bases from J, with 16 bases between. This CDR3 has 14 amino acids. CDR1 and CDR2 from the germline V gene are SGHTA and FQGNSA. CDR3 sequence: CATDSLPITGELFF. The CDR3 DNA sequence: TGTGCCACCGACAGCCTCCCCATCACCGGGGAGCTGTTTTTT.

This clonotype was counted between two and nine times. This chain links TRBV6-1 with TRBJ1-6, with 8 positions matching TRBD1. The CDR3 covers 13 residues. V trimming: 9 bases; J trimming: 6 bases; junction bases outside the gene matches: 4. The germline CDR1 and CDR2 sequences are MNHNS and SASEGT. For the CDR3, the DNA is TGTGCCAGTCAGGGGGCGGCTAATTCACCCCTCCACTTT. Translating gives CASQGAANSPLHF.

V is TRBV7-3 and J is TRBJ2-3; the D call may be TRBD1 or TRBD2 (6 bases each). With 3 bases removed from V and 2 bases from J, the gap between germline ends came to 12 bases. The CDR3 is 15 amino acids. CDR1 is SGHTA, CDR2 FQGTGA, per germline. Here the CDR3 DNA reads TGTGCCAGCAGCTTTTACGGGGGCACCACAGATACGCAGTATTTT. Translating gives CASSFYGGTTDTQYF.

This clonotype was found once. This chain links TRBV5-1 with TRBJ1-2; D unresolved. Germline CDR1 reads SGHRS; CDR2 reads YFSETQ. This CDR3 spans 17 amino acids. V dropped 4 bases and J dropped 4 bases, with 23 bases sitting between them. The CDR3 sequence: CASSGRNGGEGVYGYTF. The CDR3 DNA sequence: TGCGCCAGCAGCGGGAGGAATGGAGGCGAGGGAGTCTATGGCTACACCTTC.

The chain carries TRBV5-5 and TRBJ1-5, with 7 bases matching TRBD1. The V gene's germline CDR1 is SGHKS and CDR2 YYEKEE (reference sequence). This CDR3 contains 22 residues. The ends lost 7 bases at V and 1 base at J; junction bases unmatched: 29. Here the CDR3 DNA reads TGTGCCAGCCTCAGAAAAACCGGGACAGAGTCCCATGTACGGAGGAGCAATCAGCCCCAGCATTTT. Its protein is CASLRKTGTESHVRRSNQPQHF.

The chain links TRBV27 to TRBJ2-1; weak D call: TRBD2 (5 bases). CDR3 length equals 13 residues. CDR1 is MNHEY and CDR2 is SMNVEV in the germline V gene (reference sequence). V lost 6 bases to trimming and J lost 2 bases, with 8 bases between them. CDR3 loop: CASRLGPYNEQFF. CDR3 coding DNA: TGTGCCAGCAGACTAGGCCCCTACAATGAGCAGTTCTTC.

The chain carries TRBV2 and TRBJ2-7; no reliable D call. V was shortened by 7 bases and J by 5 bases, with 18 bases between the two germline ends. This CDR3 comprises 14 residues. Germline V CDR1 and CDR2: SNHLY, FYNNEI. The CDR3 region is CASNSWGSENEQYF. The CDR3 nucleotides are TGTGCCAGCAACAGTTGGGGATCTGAAAACGAGCAGTACTTC.